This T cell receptor (beta chain) appears in the sequencing data of a study of T cells in Graves' hyperthyroidism and ophthalmopathy. Researchers amplified the TCR beta CDR3 regions from RNA transcripts. Primed by the HTBI set, a first-round RT-PCR was run on the TCR CDR3. TCRdb re-called the multiplex PCR reads through MiXCR, storing one row per CDR3 protein. The repertoire consists of around 580,000 distinct CDR3 sequences, with around 46% occurring once and the leading ten covering approximately 8.4%. CDR1 is ENHRY and CDR2 is SYGVKD in the germline V gene. V lost 2 bases to trimming and J lost 3 bases; unmatched junction nucleotides: 6. This CDR3 spans 15 amino acids. Study-wide points: Among clonotypes expanded in thyroid above 0.001, most were also found in blood.

Concerning this clonotype: Its antigen remains unidentified.

The receptor was derived from a woman between 18 and 29 years old with Graves' hyperthyroidism. V is TRBV10-3 and J is TRBJ1-2, with TRBD1 matching over 7 bases. Sequencing was done on a sample of peripheral blood or thyroid tissue (not recorded which). The chain's CDR3 is CAISEPGTADYGYTF. The CDR3 DNA sequence: TGTGCCATCAGTGAGCCGGGGACAGCTGACTATGGCTACACCTTC.